This TCR beta chain comes out of a study of T-cell reconstitution after alpha-beta-depleted transplantation in children. The study, taken as a whole, reports: Where alpha-beta T cells came from about two months after transplant was reportedly several hundred expanded graft clones. When one year had passed after transplant, most T-cell counts and diversity came from newly produced T cells.

Preparation of the TCRbeta library used unique molecular identifiers. TCRdb redid the calling of the PCR reads with MiXCR, one entry per CDR3 protein. The data show around 300,000 distinct CDR3 sequences, around 7.3% seen once. The CDR3 covers 13 residues. Trimming took 1 base from V and 11 from J; bases not matched to a gene: 5. Germline V lookup: CDR1 SGHVS, CDR2 FNYEAQ. For this clonotype: The antigen is unknown.

This specimen consisted of peripheral blood, obtained 360 days after TCRalphabeta/CD19-depleted stem cell transplant. The chain recombines TRBV7-6 with TRBJ2-3; the match to TRBD1 covers 8 bases. The source is a female patient between 2 and 10 years old who had a stem cell transplant for Fanconi anemia, so the T cells may come from the graft donor. The CDR3 DNA reads TGTGCCAGCAGCTTAGGACAGGGGATCGGGCAGTATTTT. Translated, it gives CASSLGQGIGQYF.